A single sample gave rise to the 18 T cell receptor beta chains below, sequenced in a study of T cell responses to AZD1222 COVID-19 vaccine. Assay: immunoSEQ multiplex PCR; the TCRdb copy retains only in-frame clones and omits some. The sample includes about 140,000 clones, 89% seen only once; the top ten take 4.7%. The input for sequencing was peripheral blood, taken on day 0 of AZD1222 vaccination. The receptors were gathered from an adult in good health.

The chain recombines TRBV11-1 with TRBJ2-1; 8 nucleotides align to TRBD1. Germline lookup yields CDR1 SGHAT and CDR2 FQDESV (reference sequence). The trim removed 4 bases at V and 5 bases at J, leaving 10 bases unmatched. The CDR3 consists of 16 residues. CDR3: CASSSSRDRLNNEQFF. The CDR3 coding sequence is TGTGCCAGCAGCTCGAGCCGGGACAGGCTCAACAATGAGCAGTTCTTC.

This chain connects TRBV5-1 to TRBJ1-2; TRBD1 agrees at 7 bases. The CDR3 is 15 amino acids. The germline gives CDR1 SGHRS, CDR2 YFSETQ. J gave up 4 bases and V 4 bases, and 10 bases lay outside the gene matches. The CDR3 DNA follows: TGCGCCAGCAGCCCGGGCCCGACAGGGAGCTATGGCTACACCTTC. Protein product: CASSPGPTGSYGYTF.

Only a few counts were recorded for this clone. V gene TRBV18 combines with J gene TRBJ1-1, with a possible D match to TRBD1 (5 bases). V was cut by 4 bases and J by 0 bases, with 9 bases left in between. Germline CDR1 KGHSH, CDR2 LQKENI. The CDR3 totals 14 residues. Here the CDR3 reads CASSLDSMNTEAFF. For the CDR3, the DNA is TGTGCCAGCTCACTAGACAGCATGAACACTGAAGCTTTCTTT.

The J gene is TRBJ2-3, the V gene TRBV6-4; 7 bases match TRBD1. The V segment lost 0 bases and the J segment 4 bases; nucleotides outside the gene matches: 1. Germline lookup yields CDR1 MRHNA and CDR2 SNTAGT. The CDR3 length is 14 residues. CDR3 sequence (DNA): TGTGCCAGCAGTGACTCGCAGGGGGCAGATACGCAGTATTTT. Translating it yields CASSDSQGADTQYF.

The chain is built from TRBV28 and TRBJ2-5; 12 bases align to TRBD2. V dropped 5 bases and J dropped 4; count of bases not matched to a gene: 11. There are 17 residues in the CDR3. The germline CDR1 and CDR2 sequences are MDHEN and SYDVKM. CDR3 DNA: TGTGCCAGCAGTCCCCGCTCTAGCGGGAGGGGGATAGAGACCCAGTACTTC. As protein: CASSPRSSGRGIETQYF.

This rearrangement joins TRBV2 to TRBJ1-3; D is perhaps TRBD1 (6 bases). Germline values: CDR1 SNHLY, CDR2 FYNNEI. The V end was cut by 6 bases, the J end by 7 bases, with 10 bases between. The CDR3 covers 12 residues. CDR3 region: CASRERGNTIYF. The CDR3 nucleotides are TGTGCCAGCAGGGAAAGGGGGAACACCATATATTTT.

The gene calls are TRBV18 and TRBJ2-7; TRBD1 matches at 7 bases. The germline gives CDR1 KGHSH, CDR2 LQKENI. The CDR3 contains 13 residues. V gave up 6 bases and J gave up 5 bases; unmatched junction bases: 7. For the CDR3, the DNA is TGTGCCAGCTCGCGTTCACAGGGGAACGAGCAGTACTTC. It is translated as CASSRSQGNEQYF.

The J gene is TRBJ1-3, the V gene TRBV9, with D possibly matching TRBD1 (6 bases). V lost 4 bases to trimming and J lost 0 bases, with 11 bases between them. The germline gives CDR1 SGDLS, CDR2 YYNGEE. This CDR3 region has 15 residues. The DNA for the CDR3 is TGTGCCAGCAGCAATACAGGGAGCTCTGGAAACACCATATATTTT. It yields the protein CASSNTGSSGNTIYF.

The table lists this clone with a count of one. The CDR3 sequence is CAISGPLPGLAGGHANTGELFF. In DNA, the CDR3 is TGTGCCATCAGTGGCCCGTTACCGGGACTAGCGGGGGGTCACGCGAACACCGGGGAGCTGTTTTTT. The genes are TRBV10-3 and TRBJ2-2; 15 bases align to TRBD2. V dropped 4 bases and J dropped 0; count of bases not matched to a gene: 15. There are 22 residues in the CDR3. CDR1 is ENHRY and CDR2 is SYGVKD in the germline V gene.

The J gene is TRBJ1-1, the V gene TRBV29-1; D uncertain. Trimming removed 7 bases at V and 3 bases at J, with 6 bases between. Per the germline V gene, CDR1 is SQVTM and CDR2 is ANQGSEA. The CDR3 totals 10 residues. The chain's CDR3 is CSGADTEAFF. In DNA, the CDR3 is TGCAGCGGGGCGGACACTGAAGCTTTCTTT.

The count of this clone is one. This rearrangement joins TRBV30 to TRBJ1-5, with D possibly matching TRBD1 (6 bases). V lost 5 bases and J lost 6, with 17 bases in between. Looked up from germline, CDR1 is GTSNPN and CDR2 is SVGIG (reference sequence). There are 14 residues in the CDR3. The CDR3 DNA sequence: TGTGCCTGGTCCGGGGGGGGGCAGGGTCAGCCCCAGCATTTT. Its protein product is CAWSGGGQGQPQHF.

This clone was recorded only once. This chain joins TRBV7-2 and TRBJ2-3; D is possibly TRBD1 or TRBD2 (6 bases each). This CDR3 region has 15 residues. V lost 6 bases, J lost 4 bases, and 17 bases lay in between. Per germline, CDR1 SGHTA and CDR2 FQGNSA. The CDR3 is CASSGWGAIADTQYF. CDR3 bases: TGTGCCAGCAGTGGCTGGGGGGCTATAGCAGATACGCAGTATTTT. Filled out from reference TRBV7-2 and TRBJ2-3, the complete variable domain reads GAGVSQSPSNKVTEKGKDVELRCDPISGHTALYWYRQSLGQGLEFLIYFQGNSAPDKSGLPSDRFSAERTGGSVSTLTIQRTQQEDSAVYLCASSGWGAIADTQYFGPGTRLTVL.

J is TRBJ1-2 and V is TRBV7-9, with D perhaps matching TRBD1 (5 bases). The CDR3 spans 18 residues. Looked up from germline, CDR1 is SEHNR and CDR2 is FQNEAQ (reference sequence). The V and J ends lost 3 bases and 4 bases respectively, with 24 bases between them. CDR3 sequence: CASSFLVQGSAPRYGYTF. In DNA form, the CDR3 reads TGTGCCAGCAGCTTCCTGGTGCAGGGCTCAGCTCCCCGCTATGGCTACACCTTC.

In DNA, the CDR3 is TGTGCCAGCAACAGGGGGGGCTACAATGAGCAGTTCTTC. Its translation is CASNRGGYNEQFF. V and J are TRBV6-5 and TRBJ2-1, with D maybe TRBD1 (8 bases). V was clipped by 7 bases and J by 3 bases, with 10 bases between them. Germline CDR1 MNHEY, CDR2 SVGAGI. The CDR3 is 13 residues long.

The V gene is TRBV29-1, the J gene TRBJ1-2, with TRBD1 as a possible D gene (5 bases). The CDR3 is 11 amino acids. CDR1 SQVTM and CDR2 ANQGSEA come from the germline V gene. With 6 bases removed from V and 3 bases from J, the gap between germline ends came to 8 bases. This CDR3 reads CSVPRDYGYTF. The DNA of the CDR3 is TGCAGCGTGCCCAGGGACTATGGCTACACCTTC.

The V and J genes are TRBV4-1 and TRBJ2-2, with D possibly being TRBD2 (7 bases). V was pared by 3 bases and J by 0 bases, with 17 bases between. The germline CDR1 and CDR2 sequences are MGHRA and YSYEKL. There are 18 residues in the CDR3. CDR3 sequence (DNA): TGCGCCAGCAGCCAGTTAAGGGGGGGAAACCCGAACACCGGGGAGCTGTTTTTT. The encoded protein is CASSQLRGGNPNTGELFF.

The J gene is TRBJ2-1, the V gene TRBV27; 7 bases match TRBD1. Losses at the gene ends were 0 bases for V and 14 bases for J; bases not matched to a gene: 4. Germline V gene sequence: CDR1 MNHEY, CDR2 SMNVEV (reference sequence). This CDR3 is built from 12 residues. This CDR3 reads CASSLSGQGEFF. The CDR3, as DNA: TGTGCCAGCAGTTTATCGGGGCAGGGGGAGTTCTTC.

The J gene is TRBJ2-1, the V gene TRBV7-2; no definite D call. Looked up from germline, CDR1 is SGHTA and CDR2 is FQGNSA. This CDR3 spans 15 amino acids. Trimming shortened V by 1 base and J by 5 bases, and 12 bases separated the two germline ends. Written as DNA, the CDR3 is TGTGCCAGCAGCTTAGACGCCCCTCAGGACAATGAGCAGTTCTTC. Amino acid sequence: CASSLDAPQDNEQFF.